The 17 T cell receptor beta chains in this list originate from one sample, sequenced in a study of blood T cells in healthy people across ages. The use of a sample-barcoded 5' primer and a J-beta primer mix characterized a second PCR of 7 to 11 cycles. MiXCR, run by TCRdb on the 5' RACE reads, gives a single entry per CDR3 protein. The sample lists 1.5 million to 1.9 million distinct CDR3 sequences; about 42% were seen once. Source material: blood. These receptors all come from a woman under 30 in good health.

CDR3 in amino acids: CASSPGGEGEQYF. The DNA for the CDR3 is TGTGCCAGCAGTCCGGGGGGTGAGGGTGAGCAGTACTTC. The J gene is TRBJ2-7, the V gene TRBV27; 7 bases line up with TRBD2. CDR3 length equals 13 residues. CDR1 and CDR2 from the germline V gene are MNHEY and SMNVEV (reference sequence). J lost 7 bases, V lost 5 bases, and 8 bases had no gene match.

The chain recombines TRBV7-2 with TRBJ1-3, with D tentatively TRBD1 (5 bases). The length of the CDR3 is 15 residues. V was cut by 2 bases and J by 2 bases, with 10 bases left in between. The germline V gene has CDR1 SGHTA and CDR2 FQGNSA. This chain's CDR3 is CASSLQTAAGNTIYF. The CDR3 DNA reads as TGTGCCAGCAGCTTACAGACAGCAGCTGGAAACACCATATATTTT. The full variable domain, with the rest looked up from reference TRBV7-2 and TRBJ1-3, is GAGVSQSPSNKVTEKGKDVELRCDPISGHTALYWYRQSLGQGLEFLIYFQGNSAPDKSGLPSDRFSAERTGGSVSTLTIQRTQQEDSAVYLCASSLQTAAGNTIYFGEGSWLTVV.

The table lists this clonotype with a few counts. This chain links TRBV7-2 with TRBJ1-2; TRBD1 matches 8 bases. This CDR3 has 13 amino acids. Germline lookup yields CDR1 SGHTA and CDR2 FQGNSA. The ends lost 4 bases at V and 7 bases at J; junction bases unmatched: 5. CDR3 residues: CASSSATGAGYTF. As DNA, the CDR3 is TGTGCCAGCAGCTCGGCGACAGGGGCTGGCTACACCTTC. Combining the CDR3 with reference TRBV7-2 and TRBJ1-2 gives the whole variable domain GAGVSQSPSNKVTEKGKDVELRCDPISGHTALYWYRQSLGQGLEFLIYFQGNSAPDKSGLPSDRFSAERTGGSVSTLTIQRTQQEDSAVYLCASSSATGAGYTFGSGTRLTVV.

The chain employs TRBV29-1 and TRBJ1-2; unclear D gene. Trimming took 3 bases from V and 0 from J, leaving 8 bases between them. The CDR3 is made up of 13 amino acids. CDR1 SQVTM and CDR2 ANQGSEA come from the germline V gene. CDR3 protein: CSVERRANYGYTF. For the CDR3, the DNA is TGCAGCGTTGAGAGGAGAGCTAACTATGGCTACACCTTC.

This rearrangement joins TRBV30 to TRBJ1-2; D remains ambiguous. Trimming pared 5 bases from V and 3 bases from J, leaving 13 bases between. Per the germline V gene, CDR1 is GTSNPN and CDR2 is SVGIG (reference sequence). The CDR3 has 13 residues. The DNA of the CDR3 is TGTGCCTGGCGAGCTGTCCCCCACTATGGCTACACCTTC. This codes for CAWRAVPHYGYTF.

This clonotype occurred a few times. The chain joins TRBV24-1 to TRBJ2-1; 11 nucleotides match TRBD2. CDR3 length: 13 residues. Germline V gene sequence: CDR1 KGHDR, CDR2 SFDVKD. Germline trimming cut 9 bases from V and 6 bases from J; bases unmatched to any gene: 3. In DNA, the CDR3 is TGTGCCACCTCTAGCGGGGGGCCCAATGAGCAGTTCTTC. Its protein is CATSSGGPNEQFF.

V gene TRBV7-8 combines with J gene TRBJ2-1, with no clear D. The CDR3 sequence is 13 residues long. Germline assignment: CDR1 SGHVS and CDR2 FQNEAQ. Deletions cut 1 base from V and 9 bases from J, with 10 bases between. CDR3 in amino acids: CASSLDYSCEQFF. CDR3 sequence (DNA): TGTGCCAGCAGCTTAGACTACAGCTGTGAGCAGTTCTTC.

The chain couples TRBV12-3 or TRBV12-4 to TRBJ1-2; no reliable D call. The CDR3 loop spans 10 amino acids. V was pared by 4 bases and J by 8 bases, with 5 bases between. The DNA of the CDR3 is TGTGCCAGCAGTTCTGGGGGCTACACCTTC. Amino acid sequence: CASSSGGYTF.

This clonotype was counted a few times. J is TRBJ1-2 and V is TRBV12-3 or TRBV12-4; 7 bases fit TRBD1. Unmatched junction bases numbered 7, after V lost 4 bases and J lost 5 bases. CDR3 length equals 14 residues. CDR3 sequence reads: CASSSTGVAYGYTF. CDR3 in DNA: TGTGCCAGCAGTTCTACAGGGGTAGCGTATGGCTACACCTTC.

The chain has TRBV9 and TRBJ2-3; no definite D call. CDR1 and CDR2 from the germline V gene are SGDLS and YYNGEE. The CDR3 consists of 13 residues. V was pared by 0 bases and J by 6 bases, with 8 bases between. This CDR3 reads CASSVGVRDTQYF. The CDR3 region has the DNA TGTGCCAGCAGCGTAGGGGTTCGCGATACGCAGTATTTT.

This chain joins TRBV7-9 and TRBJ2-3; no clear D gene. Germline lookup yields CDR1 SEHNR and CDR2 FQNEAQ (reference sequence). V dropped 6 bases and J dropped 4 bases, with 17 bases sitting between them. This CDR3 contains 15 residues. The CDR3, as DNA: TGTGCCAGCAGGGCTTGGTCTAAGAACGCAGATACGCAGTATTTT. This codes for CASRAWSKNADTQYF.

The chain uses TRBV4-3 and TRBJ2-1; no firm D call. Trimming removed 4 bases from V and 0 bases from J, with 16 bases in between. The length of the CDR3 is 17 residues. Germline V gene lookup returns CDR1 LGHNA and CDR2 YSLEER. CDR3 sequence (DNA): TGCGCCAGCAGCCCCCAACTCCGGACCGGCTCCTACAATGAGCAGTTCTTC. It encodes CASSPQLRTGSYNEQFF.

This clonotype appeared a few times. The chain couples TRBV21-1 to TRBJ2-1; TRBD2, as called in the table, went unchecked against the DNA. TRBV21-1 is classified as a pseudogene. This CDR3 is 14 amino acids long. The CDR3 reads CASPERPPYNEQFF. CDR3 nucleotide sequence: TGTGCCAGCCCGGAAAGGCCCCCCTACAATGAGCAGTTCTTC.

This clonotype has a count of ten or more. The DNA for the CDR3 is TGCGCCAGCAGCCCCGGACTAGCGGACCAAGTAAGCAATGAGCAGTTCTTC. Its protein is CASSPGLADQVSNEQFF. The chain couples TRBV4-3 to TRBJ2-1; 10 bases align to TRBD2. Germline V gene sequence: CDR1 LGHNA, CDR2 YSLEER. Losses at the gene ends were 4 bases for V and 6 bases for J; bases not matched to a gene: 12. CDR3 length equals 17 residues.

The chain joins TRBV6-6 to TRBJ2-3; no reliable D call. The CDR3 contains 12 residues. The ends were cut back, 6 bases at V and 1 base at J, with 5 bases in the middle. Germline V CDR1 and CDR2: MNHNY, SVGAGI (reference sequence). The CDR3 nucleotides read TGTGCCAGCAGGGACGGCACAGATACGCAGTATTTT. It yields the protein CASRDGTDTQYF.

This clonotype was observed many times. This chain connects TRBV6-6 to TRBJ1-4; D perhaps matches TRBD1 (5 bases). The CDR3 loop spans 13 amino acids. Germline V gene lookup returns CDR1 MNHNY and CDR2 SVGAGI (reference sequence). Between the trimmed V and J ends, which lost 5 bases and 7 bases, there was a span of 11 bases. CDR3 loop: CASSARAAEKLFF. The CDR3 bases are TGTGCCAGCAGTGCCAGGGCTGCTGAAAAACTGTTTTTT.

V usage is TRBV27 and J usage is TRBJ2-7; 7 positions match TRBD2. The length of the CDR3 is 19 residues. The V segment lost 6 bases and the J segment 2 bases; nucleotides outside the gene matches: 22. Germline V lookup: CDR1 MNHEY, CDR2 SMNVEV (reference sequence). CDR3 nucleotide sequence: TGTGCCAGCAGCCCCTCCAGCAGTTTTGGTGGGGGGGTAACCTACGAGCAGTACTTC. Translating gives CASSPSSSFGGGVTYEQYF.